A single sample is the source of the 27 T cell receptor beta chains below, sequenced in a study of cytomegalovirus exposure and HLA in healthy donors. PCR primers comprised 60 Vbeta and 13 Jbeta primers. The method was immunoSEQ multiplex PCR; TCRdb's version includes in-frame clones alone and lacks a portion of them. The sample lists 110,000 to 150,000 clones, around 76% occurring once. Material for sequencing was PBMCs. The receptor source for this set is a man younger than 30 in good health and CMV-seronegative.

This chain uses TRBV6-5 with TRBJ2-1, with a possible D match to TRBD1 (6 bases). V dropped 2 bases and J dropped 5 bases, with 16 bases sitting between them. The CDR3 spans 16 residues. Germline lookup yields CDR1 MNHEY and CDR2 SVGAGI. CDR3 sequence (DNA): TGTGCCAGCAGTTACACTAACAGGGTCTTACACAATGAGCAGTTCTTC. This translates into CASSYTNRVLHNEQFF.

The genes are TRBV29-1 and TRBJ1-3; D is unresolved. This CDR3 is 14 amino acids long. Between the trimmed V and J ends, which lost 3 bases and 0 bases, there was a span of 9 bases. Germline V CDR1 and CDR2: SQVTM, ANQGSEA. CDR3 loop: CSVDRDTSGNTIYF. The CDR3 DNA reads as TGCAGCGTTGATCGAGATACCTCTGGAAACACCATATATTTT.

The chain uses TRBV28 and TRBJ2-6; TRBD2 matches 10 bases. Losses at the gene ends were 4 bases for V and 0 bases for J; bases not matched to a gene: 6. Germline CDR1 and CDR2: MDHEN and SYDVKM. The CDR3 consists of 18 residues. CDR3 residues: CASSSMGLANSGANVLTF. CDR3 nucleotide sequence: TGTGCCAGCAGTTCAATGGGACTAGCGAACTCTGGGGCCAACGTCCTGACTTTC.

The rearrangement joins TRBV6-5 to TRBJ1-5; 9 nucleotides agree with TRBD1. Germline V gene sequence: CDR1 MNHEY, CDR2 SVGAGI. With V trimmed by 6 bases and J by 7 bases, 10 bases remained unmatched. The length of the CDR3 is 15 residues. This CDR3 reads CASRPDRGKDQPQHF. In DNA, the CDR3 is TGTGCCAGCAGACCGGACAGGGGAAAGGACCAGCCCCAGCATTTT.

The genes are TRBV7-3 and TRBJ2-1; 11 nucleotides match TRBD1. The V gene's germline CDR1 is SGHTA and CDR2 FQGTGA. This CDR3 spans 14 amino acids. Germline trimming cut 2 bases from V and 8 bases from J; bases unmatched to any gene: 2. The CDR3 loop is CASSLGQGAYEQFF. Here the CDR3 DNA reads TGTGCCAGCAGCTTAGGACAGGGGGCGTATGAGCAGTTCTTC. Looking up the rest from reference TRBV7-3 and TRBJ2-1 gives the full variable domain: GAGVSQTPSNKVTEKGKYVELRCDPISGHTALYWYRQSLGQGPEFLIYFQGTGAADDSGLPNDRFFAVRPEGSVSTLKIQRTERGDSAVYLCASSLGQGAYEQFFGPGTRLTVL.

This rearrangement joins TRBV4-1 to TRBJ1-6; D unclear. The V and J ends lost 1 base and 8 bases respectively, with 15 bases between them. This CDR3 contains 16 residues. Germline loops: CDR1 MGHRA, CDR2 YSYEKL. The CDR3 protein is CASSQGASQAHSPLHF. CDR3 nucleotides: TGCGCCAGCAGCCAAGGGGCCTCCCAAGCACATTCACCCCTCCACTTT.

This sequence joins TRBV7-2 and TRBJ2-7; TRBD2 matches 8 bases. V gave up 1 base and J gave up 3 bases; unmatched junction bases: 2. This CDR3 has 14 residues. CDR1 is SGHTA and CDR2 is FQGNSA in the germline V gene. DNA for the CDR3: TGTGCCAGCAGCTTAGTACGGGGGGGCTACGAGCAGTACTTC. Its translation: CASSLVRGGYEQYF. Using reference TRBV7-2 and TRBJ2-7 for the parts outside the CDR3, the full variable domain is GAGVSQSPSNKVTEKGKDVELRCDPISGHTALYWYRQSLGQGLEFLIYFQGNSAPDKSGLPSDRFSAERTGGSVSTLTIQRTQQEDSAVYLCASSLVRGGYEQYFGPGTRLTVT.

The chain is built from TRBV5-1 and TRBJ2-7, with D uncertain. V was pared by 4 bases and J by 4 bases, with 9 bases between. Germline loops: CDR1 SGHRS, CDR2 YFSETQ. There are 12 residues in the CDR3. CDR3 bases: TGCGCCAGCAGCCTGACAACTTACGAGCAGTACTTC. Amino acid sequence: CASSLTTYEQYF.

The V call is TRBV2, the J call TRBJ2-7; possible D gene TRBD1, 5 bases. V lost 1 base and J lost 4, with 17 bases in between. Germline V gene sequence: CDR1 SNHLY, CDR2 FYNNEI. The CDR3 sequence is 16 residues long. The CDR3 loop reads CASSEDWAGYAYEQYF. DNA for the CDR3: TGTGCCAGCAGTGAAGACTGGGCAGGGTACGCTTACGAGCAGTACTTC.

The chain joins TRBV7-6 to TRBJ2-7; TRBD2 aligns across 8 bases. The J segment lost 3 bases and the V segment lost 6 bases, leaving 7 bases of the junction unmatched. This CDR3 has 14 amino acids. Germline V CDR1 and CDR2: SGHVS, FNYEAQ. The CDR3 bases are TGTGCCAGCAGGCAGCGGGGGCCGCGCTACGAGCAGTACTTC. Its translation is CASRQRGPRYEQYF.

Comment on this clone: At the DNA level, this CDR3 is encoded by other sequences in the same sample as well. The chain couples TRBV19 to TRBJ2-7; D is undetermined. Germline lookup yields CDR1 LNHDA and CDR2 SQIVND (reference sequence). Trimming left V 3 bases short and J 2 bases short, with 8 bases between. The CDR3 loop spans 13 amino acids. The CDR3 is CASSMPGTYEQYF. The CDR3 DNA reads TGTGCCAGTAGTATGCCAGGCACCTACGAGCAGTACTTC.

The chain employs TRBV6-5 and TRBJ2-7; 9 nucleotides align to TRBD2. This CDR3 has 13 residues. V was pared by 10 bases and J by 2 bases, with 6 bases of the junction left unmatched. Per germline, CDR1 MNHEY and CDR2 SVGAGI. This CDR3 is CATLGLAPYEQYF. CDR3 bases: TGTGCCACCTTGGGACTAGCCCCCTACGAGCAGTACTTC.

This clone was recorded once. The V gene is TRBV9, the J gene TRBJ2-1, with 8 bases lining up with TRBD1. Germline V gene lookup returns CDR1 SGDLS and CDR2 YYNGEE. The CDR3 sequence is 15 residues long. V shed 4 bases, J shed 8 bases, and the junction held 11 bases outside the gene matches. DNA for the CDR3: TGTGCCAGCAGCCTGGGAACAGGGGGGTGGGATGAGCAGTTCTTC. Translation: CASSLGTGGWDEQFF.

In its sample, this clone was seen a few times. As DNA, the CDR3 is TGTGCCAGCAGCGTAGGTCCAGGGGGGAACACTGAAGCTTTCTTT. Its translation is CASSVGPGGNTEAFF. This rearrangement joins TRBV9 to TRBJ1-1; 7 positions agree with TRBD1. Germline lookup yields CDR1 SGDLS and CDR2 YYNGEE. The CDR3 loop spans 15 amino acids. V gave up 0 bases and J gave up 1 base; unmatched junction bases: 3.

This clone was seen more than once but under ten times. This chain links TRBV6-6 with TRBJ1-1; D perhaps matches TRBD1 (6 bases). The CDR3 has 13 amino acids. Between the trimmed V and J ends, which lost 7 bases and 2 bases, there was a span of 11 bases. From germline, CDR1 is MNHNY and CDR2 SVGAGI (reference sequence). CDR3 loop: CASIGQINTEAFF. The CDR3 DNA reads as TGTGCCAGCATAGGACAGATAAACACTGAAGCTTTCTTT.

This chain uses TRBV4-1 with TRBJ2-1; D may be TRBD2 (6 bases). CDR3 length: 16 amino acids. Deletions cut 4 bases from V and 1 base from J, with 14 bases between. Germline lookup yields CDR1 MGHRA and CDR2 YSYEKL. CDR3 protein: CASSLKAGGSYNEQFF. CDR3 in DNA: TGCGCCAGCAGCCTTAAAGCAGGAGGGTCCTACAATGAGCAGTTCTTC.

Only one count was recorded for this clone. This chain links TRBV29-1 with TRBJ2-2, with D perhaps matching TRBD2 (5 bases). Germline CDR1 SQVTM, CDR2 ANQGSEA. The V gene lost 1 base and the J gene lost 5 bases, with 14 bases spanning the gap. The CDR3 has 15 amino acids. CDR3 DNA: TGCAGCGTTGAAGCCCTAGGACGGGGAACCGGGGAGCTGTTTTTT. This sequence encodes CSVEALGRGTGELFF.

The chain has TRBV4-1 and TRBJ2-1, with 10 bases lining up with TRBD2. The CDR3 runs 15 residues. The germline gives CDR1 MGHRA, CDR2 YSYEKL. The ends lost 5 bases at V and 7 bases at J; junction bases unmatched: 8. CDR3 sequence (DNA): TGCGCCAGCAGCAAACGACGGACTAGCGGTAATGAGCAGTTCTTC. Residues: CASSKRRTSGNEQFF.

The rearrangement uses TRBV5-1 and TRBJ1-6; 7 bases are shared with TRBD1. The CDR3 length is 15 residues. V lost 4 bases and J lost 6; bases outside the gene matches: 7. Germline assignment: CDR1 SGHRS and CDR2 YFSETQ. As DNA, the CDR3 is TGCGCCAGCAGCCTGGGACAGTTAGGTAATTCACCCCTCCACTTT. Protein sequence: CASSLGQLGNSPLHF.

This chain links TRBV6-1 with TRBJ1-2; D might be TRBD1 (6 bases). The V end was cut by 6 bases, the J end by 0 bases, with 8 bases between. The CDR3 extends over 13 amino acids. The germline V gene encodes CDR1 MNHNS and CDR2 SASEGT. Written as DNA, the CDR3 is TGTGCCAGCAGGGGACAAACTAACTATGGCTACACCTTC. As protein: CASRGQTNYGYTF.

This clone occurred a few times. The chain carries TRBV30 and TRBJ1-1; 7 nucleotides line up with TRBD1. The CDR3 is made up of 16 amino acids. The J segment lost 3 bases and the V segment lost 4 bases, leaving 14 bases of the junction unmatched. The V gene's germline CDR1 is GTSNPN and CDR2 SVGIG (reference sequence). The CDR3 DNA reads TGTGCCTGGACCAAATTCGACAGGGCGGCAGACACTGAAGCTTTCTTT. It is translated as CAWTKFDRAADTEAFF.

V usage is TRBV11-2 and J usage is TRBJ2-5; D not resolved. Trimming left V 6 bases short and J 2 bases short, with 10 bases between. Germline V gene data show CDR1 as SGHAT and CDR2 as FQNNGV. The CDR3 runs 13 residues. The CDR3 protein is CASRRAGQETQYF. CDR3 in DNA: TGTGCCAGCAGACGTGCAGGTCAAGAGACCCAGTACTTC. The whole variable domain, remainder taken from reference TRBV11-2 and TRBJ2-5, is EAGVAQSPRYKIIEKRQSVAFWCNPISGHATLYWYQQILGQGPKLLIQFQNNGVVDDSQLPKDRFSAERLKGVDSTLKIQPAKLEDSAVYLCASRRAGQETQYFGPGTRLLVL.

The chain has TRBV9 and TRBJ2-1, with 8 bases lining up with TRBD2. The CDR3 runs 19 residues. The trim removed 4 bases at V and 1 base at J, leaving 16 bases unmatched. Germline V gene lookup returns CDR1 SGDLS and CDR2 YYNGEE. Here the CDR3 DNA reads TGTGCCAGCAGCTCCAGGGCTACGGGGGGGCTTCGGTCCTACAATGAGCAGTTCTTC. It yields the protein CASSSRATGGLRSYNEQFF.

The rearrangement uses TRBV7-3 and TRBJ2-3; 13 nucleotides align to TRBD2. Germline trimming cut 5 bases from V and 5 bases from J; bases unmatched to any gene: 10. The CDR3 contains 17 residues. Germline V lookup: CDR1 SGHTA, CDR2 FQGTGA. The CDR3 DNA sequence: TGTGCCAGCAGCGCACGAAGTGGACTAGCGGGAGTAGATACGCAGTATTTT. Its translation: CASSARSGLAGVDTQYF.

This rearrangement joins TRBV28 to TRBJ2-5; tentative D call: TRBD1 (6 bases). The DNA end is a closer match to TRBJ2-7, so the J assignment may be wrong. The CDR3 has 13 residues. Per germline, CDR1 MDHEN and CDR2 SYDVKM. The CDR3 DNA sequence: TGTGCCAGCAGTTTATCAGGGGCGGTCGAGCAGTACTTC. This gives the protein CASSLSGAVEQYF.

J is TRBJ1-5 and V is TRBV4-1; 11 bases line up with TRBD1. Germline CDR1 is MGHRA and CDR2 is YSYEKL. The length of the CDR3 is 15 residues. With 1 base clipped from V and 7 bases from J, the junction kept 3 bases outside the gene matches. The CDR3: CASSQVWTGGQPQHF. Here the CDR3 DNA reads TGCGCCAGCAGCCAAGTTTGGACAGGGGGCCAGCCCCAGCATTTT.

The chain has TRBV5-1 and TRBJ2-2; 8 positions match TRBD1. V was clipped by 0 bases and J by 4 bases; unmatched bases: 5. The CDR3 runs to 16 residues. Germline V gene data show CDR1 as SGHRS and CDR2 as YFSETQ. The CDR3 DNA reads as TGCGCCAGCAGCTTGGCCGGACAGGGTGGCACCGGGGAGCTGTTTTTT. This encodes CASSLAGQGGTGELFF.